This T cell receptor (beta chain) was sequenced in a study of cytomegalovirus exposure and HLA in healthy donors. Germline V gene data show CDR1 as SQVTM and CDR2 as ANQGSEA. The CDR3 runs to 14 residues. On this clone: Antigen specificity is unknown.

Researchers ran the PCR with 60 Vbeta and 13 Jbeta primers. This table comes from immunoSEQ multiplex PCR, and its TCRdb copy is limited to in-frame clones, with some not included. The sample consists of 80,000 to 130,000 clones, 84% of them appearing once. Study-wide points: TRBV6-2, TRBV6-3 and some other V segments were excluded as indistinguishable. Most TCR sequences showed up rarely, but some public TCRs showed up in many donors. Association of a missense DCLRE1C variant with TCR beta V- and J-gene trimming was reported in a later analysis.

Sequenced material: PBMCs. The clonotype was recovered from a woman under 30 in good health and CMV-seronegative. The chain uses TRBV29-1 and TRBJ2-5; 9 nucleotides agree with TRBD1. The J call may be incorrect, as the DNA end agrees better with TRBJ2-7. The CDR3 coding sequence is TGCAGCGTCGCCGGGACAGGGCTATCCTACGAGCAGTACTTC. It codes for CSVAGTGLSYEQYF.